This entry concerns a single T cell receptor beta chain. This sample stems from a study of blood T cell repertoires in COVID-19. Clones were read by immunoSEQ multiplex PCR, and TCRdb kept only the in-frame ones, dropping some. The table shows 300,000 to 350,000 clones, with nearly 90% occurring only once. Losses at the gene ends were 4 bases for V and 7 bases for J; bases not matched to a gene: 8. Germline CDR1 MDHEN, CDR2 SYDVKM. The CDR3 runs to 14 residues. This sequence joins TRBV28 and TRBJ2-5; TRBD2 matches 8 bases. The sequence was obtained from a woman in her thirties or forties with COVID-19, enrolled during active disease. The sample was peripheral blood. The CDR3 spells CASSSGGAGGTQYF. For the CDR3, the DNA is TGTGCCAGCAGTTCTGGAGGGGCGGGGGGGACCCAGTACTTC.